The rows below give T cell receptor beta chains drawn from one sample of a study of Ad26.COV2.S vaccination and SARS-CoV-2 variants. Only in-frame clones appear in the TCRdb table, and some are missing; sequencing was by immunoSEQ multiplex PCR. Counted here are hundreds of thousands of clones, roughly 90% occurring once; the ten biggest clones make up approximately 1.5%. The sequenced sample was peripheral blood, obtained in a trial of Ad26.COV2.S vaccine versus placebo. These receptors were taken from a person aged 18-65 years who received the Ad26.COV2.S COVID-19 vaccine or a placebo. Each CDR3 is given with its conserved first and last residue. A D gene is named only where the DNA matches it firmly. Size values are once, few and many counts, or a class for expanded clones, and some rows have none.

CDR3 DNA	CDR3 protein	D gene	V gene	J gene	clone size	CDR3 length
TGTGCCAGCACCCGGGACATAAACTACGAGCAGTACTTC	CASTRDINYEQYF	.	TRBV18	TRBJ2-7	.	13
TGCGCCAGCCGATATATGGCGGGAGGTTCTTACGAGCAGTACTTC	CASRYMAGGSYEQYF	TRBD2	TRBV5-1	TRBJ2-7	once	15
TGTGCCAGCAGTTACTCCCGGACGATGAGCTCCTACGAGCAGTACTTC	CASSYSRTMSSYEQYF	.	TRBV6-2/TRBV6-3	TRBJ2-7	.	16
TGCGCCAGCAGCTGGGGAGACTACTCTGGGGCCAACGTCCTGACTTTC	CASSWGDYSGANVLTF	.	TRBV5-1	TRBJ2-6	few	16
TGTGCCAGCAGCCAGGGCCCTAGCGGGGGGACCCGTCGGGGAGAGACCCAGTACTTC	CASSQGPSGGTRRGETQYF	TRBD2	TRBV11-2	TRBJ2-5	.	19
TGTGCCAGCAGCTTAGATCTAGCGGGGGGATCGGAGACCCAGTACTTC	CASSLDLAGGSETQYF	TRBD2	TRBV7-2	TRBJ2-5	.	16
TGTGCCAGCAGCGACGGGACAGGGAGGTACGAGCAGTACTTC	CASSDGTGRYEQYF	TRBD1	TRBV5-4	TRBJ2-7	.	14
TGTGCCAGTACCCCGAGAGGGGGAACAGATACGCAGTATTTT	CASTPRGGTDTQYF	.	TRBV19	TRBJ2-3	.	14
TGTGCCAGCAGCTTAGGGCTACCCTTGGGCAATGAGCAGTTCTTC	CASSLGLPLGNEQFF	.	TRBV7-3	TRBJ2-1	.	15
TGTGCCAGCAGCTTCAGAGAGACCCAGTACTTC	CASSFRETQYF	.	TRBV11-2	TRBJ2-5	.	11
TGTGCCAGCAGCTCTAGGACCGGTACCTACAATGAGCAGTTCTTC	CASSSRTGTYNEQFF	.	TRBV11-3	TRBJ2-1	.	15
TGTGCCAGCAGTAGGGAGAGAGGGACGCTGAACACTGAAGCTTTCTTT	CASSRERGTLNTEAFF	.	TRBV2	TRBJ1-1	.	16
TGTGCCAGCACCCTAGTGACAGCCAACACAGATACGCAGTATTTT	CASTLVTANTDTQYF	.	TRBV28	TRBJ2-3	.	15
TGTGCCAGCAGTGAATATAAGGGGGCCCAGTACTTC	CASSEYKGAQYF	.	TRBV25-1	TRBJ2-5	.	12
TGCGCCAGTAGGGGCACCGGGGAGCTGTTTTTT	CASRGTGELFF	.	TRBV5-1	TRBJ2-2	.	11
TGTGCCAGCAGCCCCGACGACAGACTAGCCGAAGCTTTCTTT	CASSPDDRLAEAFF	.	TRBV3-1/TRBV3-2	TRBJ1-1	.	14
TGTGCCAGCAGTCCGGGACAGTTCACCGGGGAGCTGTTTTTT	CASSPGQFTGELFF	TRBD1	TRBV2	TRBJ2-2	few	14
TGTGCCAGCAGCTTCGGGGGGGCGCGGCCCCAGCATTTT	CASSFGGARPQHF	.	TRBV5-6	TRBJ1-5	once	13
TGTGCCAGCAGTGCAGGGGCCCTTTCTTGGGGGGGGCAGCCCCAGCATTTT	CASSAGALSWGGQPQHF	.	TRBV2	TRBJ1-5	.	17
TGTGCCAGTAGCCGTAAGGGGGCGACCACCGGGGAGCTGTTTTTT	CASSRKGATTGELFF	TRBD1	TRBV19	TRBJ2-2	.	15
TGCGCCAGCGCTAAAGGGGGTACCGCAACTAATGAAAAACTGTTTTTT	CASAKGGTATNEKLFF	.	TRBV5-1	TRBJ1-4	.	16
TGTGCCAGCAGCAAACCGCGGGAGGGCCCCAAAAACATTCAGTACTTC	CASSKPREGPKNIQYF	.	TRBV21-1	TRBJ2-4	.	16
TGTGCCAGCTCACCAGGGGGGGCCGGACTAGCGGGAGGCCCTAGCTCCTACAATGAGCAGTTCTTC	CASSPGGAGLAGGPSSYNEQFF	TRBD2	TRBV18	TRBJ2-1	.	22
TGTGCCAGCTCAGCCGGGGTTGACAGGGAGACCCAGTACTTC	CASSAGVDRETQYF	.	TRBV18	TRBJ2-5	.	14
TGTGCCAGCAGCCAAATCGGAGCGGGAGGCTACAATGAGCAGTTCTTC	CASSQIGAGGYNEQFF	TRBD2	TRBV4-2	TRBJ2-1	once	16
TGTGCCAGCAGTTGGAGAGGTAACACTGAAGCTTTCTTT	CASSWRGNTEAFF	.	TRBV6-5	TRBJ1-1	.	13
TGTGCCAGTAGGGACAGGGGAGGTAACTATGGCTACACCTTC	CASRDRGGNYGYTF	TRBD1	TRBV19	TRBJ1-2	.	14
TGCGCCAGCAGCCCGGGACTAGCGGAGGAGACCCAGTACTTC	CASSPGLAEETQYF	TRBD2	TRBV4-1	TRBJ2-5	.	14
TGTGCCACCAGTGACGCAGCCGGGGGATACAATGAGCAGTTCTTC	CATSDAAGGYNEQFF	.	TRBV24-1	TRBJ2-1	.	15
TGTGCCAGCAGCTTACTTCAAGAGACCCAGTACTTC	CASSLLQETQYF	.	TRBV13	TRBJ2-5	.	12
TGCAGTGCTAGTGGGCGGGGGGCCTACGAGCAGTACTTC	CSASGRGAYEQYF	TRBD2	TRBV20-1	TRBJ2-7	.	13
TGTGCCACCAGTGACACGGTCCCGGCAGATACGCAGTATTTT	CATSDTVPADTQYF	.	TRBV24-1	TRBJ2-3	.	14
TGTGCCAGCAGTTTGTCCGGCGGGGCCGGATACGAGCAGTACTTC	CASSLSGGAGYEQYF	.	TRBV27	TRBJ2-7	.	15
TGTGCCTGGAGTGTGACAGGGGCGGCCTCTGGGGCCAACGTCCTGACTTTC	CAWSVTGAASGANVLTF	TRBD1	TRBV30	TRBJ2-6	few	17
TGTGCCACCAGCAGGGGCGGGATTGATGGAAACACCATATATTTT	CATSRGGIDGNTIYF	.	TRBV15	TRBJ1-3	.	15
TGTGCCAGCTCACCAACCGGGGGACAAGAGACCCAGTACTTC	CASSPTGGQETQYF	.	TRBV18	TRBJ2-5	.	14
TGCGCCAGCAGCCAAGATCCCCCGGGACACGGATCAAGCTCTGGAAACACCATATATTTT	CASSQDPPGHGSSSGNTIYF	.	TRBV4-3	TRBJ1-3	.	20
TGTGCCAGCAGCCTCGGGGTCCAAGAGACCCAGTACTTC	CASSLGVQETQYF	.	TRBV12-3/TRBV12-4	TRBJ2-5	.	13
TGTGCCAGCAGCCGAGCGGGGGGACTAGCGGACTACAATGAGCAGTTCTTC	CASSRAGGLADYNEQFF	TRBD2	TRBV2	TRBJ2-1	.	17
TGCAGTGCTAGTGTGCTAAACAACACAGATACGCAGTATTTT	CSASVLNNTDTQYF	.	TRBV20-1	TRBJ2-3	.	14
TGTGCCAGTTCTCTTCAGGGGACCAATTCACCCCTCCACTTT	CASSLQGTNSPLHF	.	TRBV19	TRBJ1-6	.	14
TGCAGCGTGAGGACAGGAGCCTACGAGCAGTACTTC	CSVRTGAYEQYF	TRBD1	TRBV29-1	TRBJ2-7	.	12
TGTGCCAGCAGCAAGGGACAGGTGAACACCGGGGAGCTGTTTTTT	CASSKGQVNTGELFF	TRBD1	TRBV5-6	TRBJ2-2	.	15
TGTGCCAGCAGTGAACTCGGGACGGAGAAGGGTTCACCCCTCCACTTT	CASSELGTEKGSPLHF	.	TRBV2	TRBJ1-6	.	16
TGTGCCTCCAGGCGGGACAAGTACAATGAGCAGTTCTTC	CASRRDKYNEQFF	.	TRBV2	TRBJ2-1	.	13